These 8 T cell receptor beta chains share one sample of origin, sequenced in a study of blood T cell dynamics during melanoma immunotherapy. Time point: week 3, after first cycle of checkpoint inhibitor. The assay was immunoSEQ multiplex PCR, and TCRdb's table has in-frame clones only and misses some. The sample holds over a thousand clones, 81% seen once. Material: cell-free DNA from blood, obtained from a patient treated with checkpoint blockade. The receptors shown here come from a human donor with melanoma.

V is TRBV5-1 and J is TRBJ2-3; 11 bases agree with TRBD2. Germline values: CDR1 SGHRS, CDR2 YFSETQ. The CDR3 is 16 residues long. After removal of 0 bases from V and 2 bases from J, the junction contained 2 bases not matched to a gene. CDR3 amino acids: CASSLGTSGLTDTQYF. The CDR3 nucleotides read TGCGCCAGCAGCTTGGGGACTAGCGGGCTCACAGATACGCAGTATTTT.

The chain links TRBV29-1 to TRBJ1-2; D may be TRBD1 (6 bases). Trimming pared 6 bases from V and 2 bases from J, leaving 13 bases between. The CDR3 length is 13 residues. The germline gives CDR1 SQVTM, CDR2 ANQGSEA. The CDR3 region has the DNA TGCAGCGTAAGACAGGATACGAACTATGGCTACACCTTC. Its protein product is CSVRQDTNYGYTF.

This CDR3 reads CASSLQGTNTEAFF. In DNA, the CDR3 is TGTGCCAGCAGTTTACAGGGAACGAACACTGAAGCTTTCTTT. The chain uses TRBV2 and TRBJ1-1, with D perhaps matching TRBD1 (6 bases). Trimming removed 5 bases at V and 1 base at J, with 11 bases between. The CDR3 runs 14 residues. The germline V gene has CDR1 SNHLY and CDR2 FYNNEI. Combining the CDR3 with reference TRBV2 and TRBJ1-1 gives the whole variable domain EPEVTQTPSHQVTQMGQEVILRCVPISNHLYFYWYRQILGQKVEFLVSFYNNEISEKSEIFDDQFSVERPDGSNFTLKIRSTKLEDSAMYFCASSLQGTNTEAFFGQGTRLTVV.

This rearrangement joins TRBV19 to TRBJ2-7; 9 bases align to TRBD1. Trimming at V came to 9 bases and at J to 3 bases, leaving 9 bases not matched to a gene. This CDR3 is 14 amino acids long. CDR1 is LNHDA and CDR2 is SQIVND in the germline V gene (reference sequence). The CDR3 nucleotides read TGTGCCAGCCAGCTGACAGGGGGAGGCTACGAGCAGTACTTC. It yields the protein CASQLTGGGYEQYF.

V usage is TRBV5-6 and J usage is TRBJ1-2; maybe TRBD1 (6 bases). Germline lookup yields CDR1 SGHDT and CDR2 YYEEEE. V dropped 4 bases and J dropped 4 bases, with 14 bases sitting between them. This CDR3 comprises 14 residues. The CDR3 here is CASSLDSTVYGYTF. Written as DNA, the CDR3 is TGTGCCAGCAGCCTGGACAGTACTGTCTATGGCTACACCTTC.

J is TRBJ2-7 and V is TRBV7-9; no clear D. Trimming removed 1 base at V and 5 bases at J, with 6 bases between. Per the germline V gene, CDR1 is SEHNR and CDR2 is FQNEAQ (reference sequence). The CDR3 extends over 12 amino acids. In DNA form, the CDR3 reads TGTGCCAGCAGCTTAGTAGCCCACGAGCAGTACTTC. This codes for CASSLVAHEQYF.

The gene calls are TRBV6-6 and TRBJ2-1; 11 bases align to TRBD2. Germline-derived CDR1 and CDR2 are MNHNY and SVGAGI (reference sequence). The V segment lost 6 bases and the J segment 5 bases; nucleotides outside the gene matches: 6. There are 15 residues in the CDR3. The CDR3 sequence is CASRGSGRDHNEQFF. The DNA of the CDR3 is TGTGCCAGCAGGGGTAGCGGGAGGGACCACAATGAGCAGTTCTTC.

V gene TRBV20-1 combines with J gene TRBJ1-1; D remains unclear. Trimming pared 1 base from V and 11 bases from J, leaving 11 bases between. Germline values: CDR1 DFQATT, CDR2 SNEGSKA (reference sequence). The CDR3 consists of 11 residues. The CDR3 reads CSARGLGGAFF. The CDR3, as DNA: TGCAGTGCTAGAGGCCTCGGAGGGGCTTTCTTT.